This T cell receptor beta chain was documented in a study of blood T cells in healthy people across ages (dated by TCRdb to between 2014 and 2017). Study-wide context: In model experiments, roughly one uniquely barcoded TCR beta cDNA molecule per two T cells was captured by template switching. For two donors (one aged 18 to 29 and one aged 80 or older), the study analyzed two additional independent replicas of 1 million unique cDNA reads from the same blood draw. The study measured age-related changes in TCR beta repertoire diversity using deep sequencing normalized with unique cDNA molecular identifiers. Four age groups were formed from the donors: young (average approximately 16 years), middle-aged (approximately 42), aged (about 62) and long-lived (around 82). To avoid experimental bias, donors of different ages were spread randomly across the sequencing lanes. The paper as a whole reports these results and caveats: The CMV infection status of donors was not known, potentially confounding age-related changes in expanded clonotypes. Because profiling used bulk unsorted PBMCs, naive and antigen-experienced compartments could not be compared conclusively. Observed TCR beta diversity per million T cells fell roughly linearly with age, and a significant reduction was already apparent by age about 36. Compared with the aged group, the long-lived group had more naive CD4+ T cells, fewer expanded clones and increased TCR diversity, suggesting age selection. The percentage of naive T cells measured by flow cytometry correlated strongly with observed TCR beta diversity. Estimates of total diversity from one million sequenced T cells were regarded as lower bounds and underestimates.

V trim: 5 bases; J trim: 5 bases; unmatched bases: 5. CDR1 and CDR2 were assigned from the germline V gene as SGHTA and FQGNSA. The CDR3 runs 13 amino acids, cysteine and phenylalanine included. Of all the DNA, just the CDR3 is kept, 39 bases in frame from base 1. Systemically healthy Caucasian individuals from Russia, 39 in total and aged about 6 to 95 years, were included as donors. Each donor gave 8.5 to 10 milliliters of peripheral blood, collected into EDTA-treated Vacutainer tubes. Ficoll-Paque density-gradient centrifugation was used to isolate PBMCs, with at least 7 million obtained per sample. Trizol reagent was used to extract total RNA from PBMCs, with at least 5 micrograms per sample. For every donor, an aliquot of PBMCs went through flow cytometry to measure the percentages of naive CD45RAhigh/CD27high T cells. Library construction relied on 5' RACE. The instrument was an Illumina HiSeq 2500. A second about 7 to 11 cycle PCR used a sample-barcoded 5' primer and a J-beta primer mix. A template-switch 5' adaptor carrying 12 random nucleotides introduced a unique molecular identifier onto each TCR beta cDNA molecule. Each sample yielded at least 2.5 million CDR3-containing paired-end reads. First-strand cDNA was synthesized from all RNA with the Mint cDNA synthesis kit, primed by a TRBC-specific oligonucleotide. All cDNA was treated with uracil-DNA glycosylase and then went through a first 18-cycle PCR with the universal primers M1SS and BC2_uni_R. Processing in the source paper ran as follows. For normalization, 1 million high-quality reads were randomly selected from each sample, with every read carrying a distinct molecular identifier. Instead of being binned into consensus sequences, reads with shared molecular identifiers were discarded. MiTCR, run with a Q25 quality threshold and the strictest error-elimination algorithm, handled CDR3 identification, clonotype clustering and error correction. A nonparametric unseen species model with Euler transformation was used to estimate lower-bound total TCR beta diversity. TCRdb reran the public reads through fastp at Q25 and MiXCR, keeping productive beta chains. CDR3 protein duplicates are merged, each entry listing the most common genes and DNA. In this record, the V and J calls reflect TCRdb's handling and not the investigators' own analysis. The sample table holds about 680,000 distinct CDR3 sequences, of which roughly 50% were seen once. The ten largest account for roughly a third of the sample.

About this clonotype: Its recognized antigen is unknown. Within one base of it there is no much larger clone, and no base qualities were kept.

The chain is encoded by TRBV7-2 joined to TRBJ2-7; the junction holds 8 bases that match TRBD1. The sequenced sample was blood. This sequence was found in a woman aged 55-75 years in good health. The DNA sequence follows: TGTGCCAGCAGCGGGACAGGAGTCGACGAGCAGTACTTC. It translates to CASSGTGVDEQYF. The full variable domain, completed from the reference TRBV7-2 and TRBJ2-7 proteins outside the CDR3, reads GAGVSQSPSNKVTEKGKDVELRCDPISGHTALYWYRQSLGQGLEFLIYFQGNSAPDKSGLPSDRFSAERTGGSVSTLTIQRTQQEDSAVYLCASSGTGVDEQYFGPGTRLTVT.